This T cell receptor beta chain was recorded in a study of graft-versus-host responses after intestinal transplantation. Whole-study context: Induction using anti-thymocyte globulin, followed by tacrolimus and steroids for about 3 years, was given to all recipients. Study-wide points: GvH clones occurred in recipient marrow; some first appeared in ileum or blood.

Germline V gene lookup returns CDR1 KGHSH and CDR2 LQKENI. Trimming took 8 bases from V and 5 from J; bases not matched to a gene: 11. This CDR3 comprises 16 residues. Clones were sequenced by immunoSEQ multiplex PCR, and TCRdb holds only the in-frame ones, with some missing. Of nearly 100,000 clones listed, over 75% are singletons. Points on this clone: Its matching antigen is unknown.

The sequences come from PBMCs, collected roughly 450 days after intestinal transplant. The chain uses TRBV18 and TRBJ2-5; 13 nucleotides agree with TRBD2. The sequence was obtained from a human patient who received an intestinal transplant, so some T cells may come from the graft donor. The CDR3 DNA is TGTGCCAGCCCTACTCCGACTAGCGGGGGGCCGGAGACCCAGTACTTC. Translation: CASPTPTSGGPETQYF.